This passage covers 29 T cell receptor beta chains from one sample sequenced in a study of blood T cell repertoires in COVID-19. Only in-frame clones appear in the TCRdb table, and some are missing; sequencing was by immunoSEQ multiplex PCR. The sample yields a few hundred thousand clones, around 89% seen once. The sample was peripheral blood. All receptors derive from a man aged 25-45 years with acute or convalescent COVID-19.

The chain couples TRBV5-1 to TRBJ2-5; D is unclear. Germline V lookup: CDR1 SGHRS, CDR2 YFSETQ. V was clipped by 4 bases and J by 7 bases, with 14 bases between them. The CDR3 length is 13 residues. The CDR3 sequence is CASSLVPTGTQYF. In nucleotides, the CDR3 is TGCGCCAGCAGCCTTGTCCCGACGGGGACCCAGTACTTC.

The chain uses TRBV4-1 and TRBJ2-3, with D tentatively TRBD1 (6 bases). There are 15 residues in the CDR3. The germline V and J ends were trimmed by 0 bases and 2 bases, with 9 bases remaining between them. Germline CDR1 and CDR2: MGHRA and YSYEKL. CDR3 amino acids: CASSQDRGFTDTQYF. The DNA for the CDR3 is TGCGCCAGCAGCCAAGATAGGGGGTTCACAGATACGCAGTATTTT.

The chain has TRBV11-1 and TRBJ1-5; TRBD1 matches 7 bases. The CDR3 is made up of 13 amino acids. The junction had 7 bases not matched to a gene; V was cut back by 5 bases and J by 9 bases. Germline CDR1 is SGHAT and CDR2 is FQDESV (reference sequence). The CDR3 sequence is CASSRDKGAPQHF. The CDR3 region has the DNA TGTGCCAGCAGCCGGGACAAGGGGGCGCCCCAGCATTTT.

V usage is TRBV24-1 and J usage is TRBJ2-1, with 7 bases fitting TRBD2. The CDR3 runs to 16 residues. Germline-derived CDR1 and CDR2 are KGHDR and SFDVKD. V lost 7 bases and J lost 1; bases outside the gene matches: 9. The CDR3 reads CATSHTRGVSYNEQFF. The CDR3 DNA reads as TGTGCCACCAGCCACACCCGGGGGGTGTCCTACAATGAGCAGTTCTTC.

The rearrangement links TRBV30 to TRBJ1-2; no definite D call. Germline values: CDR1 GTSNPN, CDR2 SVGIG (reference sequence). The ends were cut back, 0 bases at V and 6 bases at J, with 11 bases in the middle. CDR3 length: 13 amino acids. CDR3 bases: TGTGCCTGGAGTGTTATAAGAGTGAATGGCTACACCTTC. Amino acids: CAWSVIRVNGYTF. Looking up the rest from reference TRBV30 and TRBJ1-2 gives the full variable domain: SQTIHQWPATLVQPVGSPLSLECTVEGTSNPNLYWYRQAAGRGLQLLFYSVGIGQISSEVPQNLSASRPQDRQFILSSKKLLLSDSGFYLCAWSVIRVNGYTFGSGTRLTVV.

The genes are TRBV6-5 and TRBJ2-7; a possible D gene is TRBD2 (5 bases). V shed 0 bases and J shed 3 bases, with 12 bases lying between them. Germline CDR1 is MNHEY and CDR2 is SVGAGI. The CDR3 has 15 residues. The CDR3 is CASSYSKVRVYEQYF. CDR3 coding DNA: TGTGCCAGCAGTTACTCGAAAGTGAGGGTCTACGAGCAGTACTTC.

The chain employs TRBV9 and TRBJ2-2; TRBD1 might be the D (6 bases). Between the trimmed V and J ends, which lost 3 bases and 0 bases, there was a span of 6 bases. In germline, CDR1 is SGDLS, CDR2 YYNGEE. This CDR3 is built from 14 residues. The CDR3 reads CASSGTANTGELFF. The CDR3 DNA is TGTGCCAGCAGCGGGACAGCGAACACCGGGGAGCTGTTTTTT.

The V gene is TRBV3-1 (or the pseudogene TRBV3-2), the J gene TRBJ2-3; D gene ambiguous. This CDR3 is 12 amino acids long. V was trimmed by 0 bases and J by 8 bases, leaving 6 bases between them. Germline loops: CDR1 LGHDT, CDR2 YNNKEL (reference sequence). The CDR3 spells CASSQDRFTQYF. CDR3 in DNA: TGTGCCAGCAGCCAAGATCGGTTTACGCAGTATTTT.

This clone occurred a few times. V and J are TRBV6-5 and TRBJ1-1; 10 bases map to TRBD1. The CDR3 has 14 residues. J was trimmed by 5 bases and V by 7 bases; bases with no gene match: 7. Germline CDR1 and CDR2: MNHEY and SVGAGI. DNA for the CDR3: TGTGCCAGCACCAGGGGACAGGGGTTAACTGAAGCTTTCTTT. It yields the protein CASTRGQGLTEAFF.

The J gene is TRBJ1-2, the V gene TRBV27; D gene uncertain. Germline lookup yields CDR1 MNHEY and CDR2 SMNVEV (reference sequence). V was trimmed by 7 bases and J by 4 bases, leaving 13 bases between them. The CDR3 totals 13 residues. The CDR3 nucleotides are TGTGCCAGCACTCAGCTCCCGGGCTATGGCTACACCTTC. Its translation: CASTQLPGYGYTF.

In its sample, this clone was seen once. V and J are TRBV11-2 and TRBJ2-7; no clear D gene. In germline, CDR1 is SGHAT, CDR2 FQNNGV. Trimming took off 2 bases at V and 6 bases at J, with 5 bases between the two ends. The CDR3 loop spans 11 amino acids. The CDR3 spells CASSLISEQYF. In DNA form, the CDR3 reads TGTGCCAGCAGCTTAATCTCCGAGCAGTACTTC.

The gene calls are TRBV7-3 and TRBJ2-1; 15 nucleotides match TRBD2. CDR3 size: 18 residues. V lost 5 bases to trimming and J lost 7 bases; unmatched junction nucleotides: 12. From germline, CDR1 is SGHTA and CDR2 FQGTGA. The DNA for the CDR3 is TGTGCCAGCAGCCTCCGGACTAGCGGGAGGGCCTTGGGGAATGAGCAGTTCTTC. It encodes CASSLRTSGRALGNEQFF.

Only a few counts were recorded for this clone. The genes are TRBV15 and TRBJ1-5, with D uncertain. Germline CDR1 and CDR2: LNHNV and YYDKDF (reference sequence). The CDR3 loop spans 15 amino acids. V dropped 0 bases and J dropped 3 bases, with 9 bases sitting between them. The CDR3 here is CATSRDARNNQPQHF. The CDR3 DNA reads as TGTGCCACCAGCAGAGATGCGAGAAACAATCAGCCCCAGCATTTT.

The CDR3 DNA follows: TGTGCCAGCTTACAGGGCGTGAACACTGAAGCTTTCTTT. Encoded protein: CASLQGVNTEAFF. The genes are TRBV28 and TRBJ1-1, with D possibly being TRBD1 (6 bases). Germline V lookup: CDR1 MDHEN, CDR2 SYDVKM. This CDR3 has 13 residues. With 8 bases removed from V and 0 bases from J, the gap between germline ends came to 10 bases.

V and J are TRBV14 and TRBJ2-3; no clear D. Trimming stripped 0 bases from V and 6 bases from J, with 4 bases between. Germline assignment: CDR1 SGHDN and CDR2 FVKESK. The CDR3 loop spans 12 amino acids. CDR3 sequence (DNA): TGTGCCAGCAGCCAAGACTTCGATACGCAGTATTTT. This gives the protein CASSQDFDTQYF.

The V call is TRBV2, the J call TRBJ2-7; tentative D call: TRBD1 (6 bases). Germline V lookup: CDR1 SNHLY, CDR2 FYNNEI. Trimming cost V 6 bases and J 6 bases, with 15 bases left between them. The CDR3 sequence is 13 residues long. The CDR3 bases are TGTGCCAGCAGGGGGGCTGCGGTCGGCGAGCAGTACTTC. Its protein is CASRGAAVGEQYF.

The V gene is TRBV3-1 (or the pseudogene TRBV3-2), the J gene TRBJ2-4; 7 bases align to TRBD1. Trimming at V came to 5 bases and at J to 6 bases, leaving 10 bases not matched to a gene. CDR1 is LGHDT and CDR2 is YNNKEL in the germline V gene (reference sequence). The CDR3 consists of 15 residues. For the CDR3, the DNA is TGTGCCAGCAGCGAGCCGACAGGGTGGAGAAACATTCAGTACTTC. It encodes CASSEPTGWRNIQYF.

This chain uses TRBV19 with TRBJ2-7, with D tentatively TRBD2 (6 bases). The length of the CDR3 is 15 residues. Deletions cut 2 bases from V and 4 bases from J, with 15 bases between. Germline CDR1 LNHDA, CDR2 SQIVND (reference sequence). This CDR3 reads CASSIYGGPVYEQYF. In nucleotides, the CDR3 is TGTGCCAGTAGTATATACGGAGGGCCGGTTTACGAGCAGTACTTC. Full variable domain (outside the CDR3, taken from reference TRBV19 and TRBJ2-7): DGGITQSPKYLFRKEGQNVTLSCEQNLNHDAMYWYRQDPGQGLRLIYYSQIVNDFQKGDIAEGYSVSREKKESFPLTVTSAQKNPTAFYLCASSIYGGPVYEQYFGPGTRLTVT.

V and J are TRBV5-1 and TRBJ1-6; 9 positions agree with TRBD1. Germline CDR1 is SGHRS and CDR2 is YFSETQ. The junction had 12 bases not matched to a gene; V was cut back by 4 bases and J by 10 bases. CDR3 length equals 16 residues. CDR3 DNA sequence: TGCGCCAGCAGCCCAGATTGGGACAGGGCTCGCTCACCCCTCCACTTT. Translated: CASSPDWDRARSPLHF. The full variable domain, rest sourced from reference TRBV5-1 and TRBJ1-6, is KAGVTQTPRYLIKTRGQQVTLSCSPISGHRSVSWYQQTPGQGLQFLFEYFSETQRNKGNFPGRFSGRQFSNSRSEMNVSTLELGDSALYLCASSPDWDRARSPLHFGNGTRLTVT.

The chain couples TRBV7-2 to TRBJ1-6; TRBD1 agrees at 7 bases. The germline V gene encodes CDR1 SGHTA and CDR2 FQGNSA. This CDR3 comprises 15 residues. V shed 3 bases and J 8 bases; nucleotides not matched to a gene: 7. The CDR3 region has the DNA TGTGCCAGCAGCTTCGGGACAGCGAAGCATTCACCCCTCCACTTT. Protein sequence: CASSFGTAKHSPLHF.

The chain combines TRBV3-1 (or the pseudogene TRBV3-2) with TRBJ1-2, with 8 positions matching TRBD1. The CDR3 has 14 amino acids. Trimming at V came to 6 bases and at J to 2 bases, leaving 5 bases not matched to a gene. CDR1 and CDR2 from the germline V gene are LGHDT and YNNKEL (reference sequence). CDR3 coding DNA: TGTGCCAGCAGTCAGTCAGGGGGCAACTATGGCTACACCTTC. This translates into CASSQSGGNYGYTF.

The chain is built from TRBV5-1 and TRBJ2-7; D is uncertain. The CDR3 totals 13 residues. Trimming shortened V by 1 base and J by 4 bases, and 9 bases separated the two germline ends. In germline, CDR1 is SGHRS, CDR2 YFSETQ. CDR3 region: CASSLFSEYEQYF. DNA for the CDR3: TGCGCCAGCAGCTTGTTTTCGGAGTACGAGCAGTACTTC.

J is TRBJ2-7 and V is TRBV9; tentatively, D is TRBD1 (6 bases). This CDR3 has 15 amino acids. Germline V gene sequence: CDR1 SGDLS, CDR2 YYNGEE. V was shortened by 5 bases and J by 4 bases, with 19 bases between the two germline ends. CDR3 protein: CASSTTGTNLYEQYF. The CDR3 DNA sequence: TGTGCCAGCAGTACAACCGGGACAAATTTGTACGAGCAGTACTTC.

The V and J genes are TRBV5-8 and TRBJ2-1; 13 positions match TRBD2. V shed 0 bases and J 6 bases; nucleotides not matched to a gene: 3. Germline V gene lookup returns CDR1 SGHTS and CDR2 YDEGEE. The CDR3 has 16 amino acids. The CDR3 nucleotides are TGTGCCAGCAGCTTGGGGACTAGCGGGGGAATCAATGAGCAGTTCTTC. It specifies CASSLGTSGGINEQFF.

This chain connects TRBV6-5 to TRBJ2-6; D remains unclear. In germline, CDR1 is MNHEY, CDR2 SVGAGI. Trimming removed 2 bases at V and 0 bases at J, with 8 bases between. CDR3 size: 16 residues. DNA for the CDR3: TGTGCCAGCAGTTACCGCGAGCCCTCTGGGGCCAACGTCCTGACTTTC. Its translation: CASSYREPSGANVLTF.

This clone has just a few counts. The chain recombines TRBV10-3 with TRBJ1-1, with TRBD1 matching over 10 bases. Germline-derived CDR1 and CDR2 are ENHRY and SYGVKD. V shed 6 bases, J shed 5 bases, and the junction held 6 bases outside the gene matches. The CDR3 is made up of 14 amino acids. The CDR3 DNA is TGTGCCATCAGAGACGACAGGGGGCCTACTGAAGCTTTCTTT. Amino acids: CAIRDDRGPTEAFF.

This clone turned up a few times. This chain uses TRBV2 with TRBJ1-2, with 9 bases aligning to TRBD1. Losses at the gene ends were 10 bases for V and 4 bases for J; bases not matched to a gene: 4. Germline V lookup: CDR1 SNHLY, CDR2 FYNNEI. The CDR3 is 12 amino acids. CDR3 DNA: TGTGCCAACAGGGGGCGCGGCTATGGCTACACCTTC. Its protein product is CANRGRGYGYTF.

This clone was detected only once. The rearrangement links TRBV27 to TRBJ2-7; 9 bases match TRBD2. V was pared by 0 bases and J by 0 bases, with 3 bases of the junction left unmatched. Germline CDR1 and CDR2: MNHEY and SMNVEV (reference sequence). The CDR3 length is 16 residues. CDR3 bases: TGTGCCAGCAGTTTATCTCCGACTAGCGGCTCCTACGAGCAGTACTTC. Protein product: CASSLSPTSGSYEQYF.

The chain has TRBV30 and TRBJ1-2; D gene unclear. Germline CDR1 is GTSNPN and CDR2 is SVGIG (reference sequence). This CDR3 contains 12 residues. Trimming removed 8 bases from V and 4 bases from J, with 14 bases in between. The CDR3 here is CARLNRSYGYTF. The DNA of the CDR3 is TGTGCCCGACTAAATCGTAGCTATGGCTACACCTTC.